These 10 T cell receptor delta chains were sequenced from one sample in a study of gamma-delta chains in newborns, infants, children. TCRdb re-called the reads through CATT. The sample has under 5,500 delta-chain clones; 4.5% to 5.5% are singletons. Material for sequencing was blood. These receptor sequences come from a child who was a newborn, infant or young child, either healthy, febrile or measles-vaccinated (not recorded which).

By sample share, this clone is medium-sized (0.01 to 0.1%). The chain is built from TRDV2 and TRDJ1, with TRDD3 matching over 9 bases. The J segment lost 1 base and the V segment lost 3 bases, leaving 5 bases of the junction unmatched. The CDR3 covers 15 residues. Germline V CDR1 and CDR2: GEAIGNYY, EKD. This CDR3 is CACDELGDITDKLIF. The CDR3 DNA is TGTGCCTGTGACGAACTGGGGGACATCACCGATAAACTCATCTTT.

The sample holds a few counts of this clone. The V call is TRDV2, the J call TRDJ1; 8 nucleotides agree with TRDD3. Per the germline V gene, CDR1 is GEAIGNYY and CDR2 is EKD. This CDR3 comprises 17 residues. V was pared by 0 bases and J by 0 bases, with 8 bases of the junction left unmatched. The CDR3 DNA is TGTGCCTGTGACACCGTCGCTGGGGGACCTTACACCGATAAACTCATCTTT. Its protein product is CACDTVAGGPYTDKLIF.

As for this clone: This could be a read error, since a much larger clone is one nucleotide away. This chain uses TRDV2 with TRDJ2; D unclear. Germline CDR1 GEAIGNYY, CDR2 EKD. The CDR3 is 16 amino acids. The CDR3 bases are TGTGCCCGTGACTCGATAGAACGTGCTTTGACAGCACAACTCTTCTTT. Its translation: CARDSIERALTAQLFF.

This clone is categorized as medium-sized. V and J are TRDV2 and TRDJ2; 13 bases are a match to TRDD3. Germline V gives CDR1 GEAIGNYY, CDR2 EKD. The CDR3 has 18 residues. The V gene end was trimmed by 4 bases and the J gene end by 0 bases; junction bases not matched to a gene: 7. The CDR3 DNA reads TGTGCCTGTGATCCCGTACTGGGGGATACGCCTTTGACAGCACAACTCTTCTTT. It translates to CACDPVLGDTPLTAQLFF.

This clone appeared a few times. It may be a read error: a sequence one base away is much more abundant. This chain joins TRDV2 and TRDJ1; 10 bases line up with TRDD3. V was pared by 3 bases and J by 0 bases, with 21 bases of the junction left unmatched. The CDR3 has 21 amino acids. Germline V CDR1 and CDR2: GEAIGNYY, EKD. Here the CDR3 DNA reads TGTGCCTGTGACGAGGTACTGGGGGATTCCGTCCGGGAGCCTTACACCGATAAACTCATCTTT. Protein: CACDEVLGDSVREPYTDKLIF.

The table lists this clone with a few counts. The rearrangement uses TRDV2 and TRDJ1, with 8 bases aligning to TRDD3. The V gene end was trimmed by 3 bases and the J gene end by 2 bases; junction bases not matched to a gene: 22. The CDR3 extends over 20 amino acids. The V gene's germline CDR1 is GEAIGNYY and CDR2 EKD. The CDR3 loop reads CACDAAPLLGGPRRTDKLIF. The CDR3 nucleotides read TGTGCCTGTGACGCCGCCCCCTTACTGGGGGGCCCCCGGAGGACCGATAAACTCATCTTT.

Details on this clone: A much larger clone lies one base from this, so it may be a read error. This specimen includes other DNA sequences encoding the same CDR3. J is TRDJ3 and V is TRDV2; 10 bases agree with TRDD3. The CDR3 runs 19 residues. Germline V gene lookup returns CDR1 GEAIGNYY and CDR2 EKD. J lost 1 base, V lost 2 bases, and 7 bases had no gene match. CDR3 sequence reads: CACDNWGIQDSWDTRQMFF. The CDR3 nucleotides are TGTGCCTGTGACAACTGGGGGATCCAAGATTCCTGGGACACCCGACAGATGTTTTTC.

This clone has just a few counts. This likely stems from a read error, as it lies one base from a far larger clone. The chain links TRDV2 to TRDJ3; 13 bases agree with TRDD3. CDR1 is GEAIGNYY, CDR2 EKD, per germline. The CDR3 loop spans 22 amino acids. Trimming cost V 0 bases and J 0 bases; bases outside gene matches: 10. Written as DNA, the CDR3 is TGTGCCTGTGACACCGTACTGGGGGATACGCGTCTGGGCTCCTGGGACACCCGACAGATGTTTTTC. Translated, it gives CACDTVLGDTRLGSWDTRQMFF.

A note on this clone: The germline gene is not matched at one end of the junction; a read error may be the cause. The chain has TRDV2 and TRDJ1; 13 bases line up with TRDD3. This CDR3 has 18 amino acids. Looked up from germline, CDR1 is GEAIGNYY and CDR2 is EKD. The CDR3 sequence is CACDAVLGDTRDTDILIF. The CDR3 DNA is TGTGCCTGTGACGCCGTACTGGGGGATACGCGGGACACCGATATACTCATCTTT.

This clone appeared a few times. The gene calls are TRDV2 and TRDJ2; a possible D gene is TRDD3 (6 bases). The CDR3 extends over 17 amino acids. Germline V gene data show CDR1 as GEAIGNYY and CDR2 as EKD. The germline V and J ends were trimmed by 3 bases and 2 bases, with 18 bases remaining between them. The CDR3 sequence: CACDAMGARLLTAQLFF. The CDR3 DNA is TGTGCCTGTGACGCTATGGGGGCCCGACTGTTGACAGCACAACTCTTCTTT.